The 21 T cell receptor beta chains listed next were all sequenced from one sample in a study of T cell repertoires in cytomegalovirus infection. These TCRs' antigens remain unknown. MiXCR, run by TCRdb on the reads, gives a single entry per CDR3 protein. The profile covers more than 85,000 distinct CDR3 sequences, with 25% to 35% appearing a single time and about 81% taken by the ten largest. Sequences were derived from CD8+ T cells from cultured PBMCs, sampled from culture after CMV antigen stimulation. These receptors were obtained from a human donor in good health (CMV status not recorded). Some clones in this sample may be carry-over from other donors' samples.

CDR3 in amino acids: CASSGLIPGQGERHRTDTQYF. Written as DNA, the CDR3 is TGTGCCAGCAGCGGACTGATTCCGGGACAGGGAGAAAGGCATCGCACAGATACGCAGTATTTT. This chain links TRBV7-9 with TRBJ2-3; 9 positions match TRBD1. Looked up from germline, CDR1 is SEHNR and CDR2 is FQNEAQ (reference sequence). With V trimmed by 5 bases and J by 1 base, 22 bases remained unmatched. The CDR3 is 21 amino acids.

V and J are TRBV20-1 and TRBJ2-5; 7 nucleotides match TRBD2. The V and J ends lost 2 bases and 1 base, in that order; junction bases with no gene match: 10. The CDR3 extends over 16 amino acids. Germline CDR1 and CDR2: DFQATT and SNEGSKA (reference sequence). Here the CDR3 DNA reads TGCAGTGCTAGACCCCTCGCGACTAGCTCCCAAGAGACCCAGTACTTC. The encoded protein is CSARPLATSSQETQYF.

This chain links TRBV18 with TRBJ1-5; D is perhaps TRBD1 (6 bases). Germline CDR1 KGHSH, CDR2 LQKENI. CDR3 length: 12 amino acids. The germline V and J ends were trimmed by 4 bases and 7 bases, with 8 bases remaining between them. The CDR3 nucleotides are TGTGCCAGCTCACACAGGGAGCAGCCCCAGCATTTT. Encoded protein: CASSHREQPQHF.

Notes on this clonotype: Its ends do not fully match the called genes, so a read error is possible. The rearrangement links TRBV15 to TRBJ1-6, with D perhaps matching TRBD1 (6 bases). This CDR3 contains 15 residues. Germline V gives CDR1 LNHNV, CDR2 YYDKDF (reference sequence). CDR3: CATNRDSQGNSPLHF. The CDR3 nucleotides read TGTGCCACCAACAGAGATTCGCAGGGGAATTCACCCCTCCACTTT.

The rearrangement uses TRBV7-9 and TRBJ1-4; the match to TRBD1 covers 7 bases. J was trimmed by 8 bases and V by 5 bases; bases with no gene match: 17. The CDR3 sequence is 17 residues long. CDR1 and CDR2 (germline): SEHNR, FQNEAQ (reference sequence). The CDR3 sequence is CASSPTLRQGEGEKLFF. CDR3 coding DNA: TGTGCCAGCAGCCCCACCCTCCGCCAGGGGGAGGGGGAAAAACTGTTTTTT.

This clonotype was counted a few times. V usage is TRBV12-3 or TRBV12-4 and J usage is TRBJ2-4; no clear D. V lost 4 bases and J lost 9, with 16 bases in between. The CDR3 is made up of 14 amino acids. Here the CDR3 reads CASSSLTISGIQYF. In DNA form, the CDR3 reads TGTGCCAGCAGTTCGTTAACAATCTCGGGCATTCAGTACTTC.

The chain is built from TRBV27 and TRBJ2-7; a weak D match, TRBD2 (6 bases). The germline CDR1 and CDR2 sequences are MNHEY and SMNVEV (reference sequence). V lost 2 bases, J lost 3 bases, and 17 bases lay in between. The CDR3 spans 16 residues. Written as DNA, the CDR3 is TGTGCCAGCAGTTTACCTGTTCGGGACTCGAGCTACGAGCAGTACTTC. Encoded protein: CASSLPVRDSSYEQYF.

V usage is TRBV28 and J usage is TRBJ2-3; TRBD2 matches at 9 bases. The V gene end was trimmed by 7 bases and the J gene end by 3 bases; junction bases not matched to a gene: 11. The germline V gene encodes CDR1 MDHEN and CDR2 SYDVKM. This CDR3 spans 16 amino acids. The CDR3 loop reads CASTIWGGGATDTQYF. Here the CDR3 DNA reads TGTGCCAGCACCATTTGGGGCGGGGGGGCGACAGATACGCAGTATTTT.

This clonotype was observed a few times. The chain combines TRBV2 with TRBJ2-3; 13 nucleotides match TRBD2. The CDR3 has 19 residues. Germline assignment: CDR1 SNHLY and CDR2 FYNNEI. V dropped 6 bases and J dropped 0; count of bases not matched to a gene: 12. The CDR3 DNA sequence: TGTGCCAGCAGGATCATCCCCGGGACTAGCGGGGCAAGCACAGATACGCAGTATTTT. It encodes CASRIIPGTSGASTDTQYF. Variable domain in full (rest from reference TRBV2 and TRBJ2-3): EPEVTQTPSHQVTQMGQEVILRCVPISNHLYFYWYRQILGQKVEFLVSFYNNEISEKSEIFDDQFSVERPDGSNFTLKIRSTKLEDSAMYFCASRIIPGTSGASTDTQYFGPGTRLTVL.

This clonotype was seen a few times. V usage is TRBV7-2 and J usage is TRBJ2-3; D unclear. V was shortened by 3 bases and J by 5 bases, with 9 bases between the two germline ends. Germline CDR1 reads SGHTA; CDR2 reads FQGNSA. This CDR3 region has 13 residues. CDR3 sequence reads: CASSFPLGDTQYF. In DNA, the CDR3 is TGTGCCAGCAGCTTCCCCCTAGGAGATACGCAGTATTTT.

This chain joins TRBV7-6 and TRBJ2-3; 8 bases line up with TRBD2. CDR3 length: 15 amino acids. Trimming took 5 bases from V and 3 from J; bases not matched to a gene: 7. The germline V gene encodes CDR1 SGHVS and CDR2 FNYEAQ. CDR3 DNA: TGTGCCAGCAGCCCAAACGCGGGGGGAACAGATACGCAGTATTTT. This translates into CASSPNAGGTDTQYF.

This clonotype was seen a handful of times. This chain uses TRBV12-3 or TRBV12-4 with TRBJ1-6; TRBD1 matches 7 bases. The J segment lost 9 bases and the V segment lost 1 base, leaving 9 bases of the junction unmatched. This CDR3 has 16 residues. As DNA, the CDR3 is TGTGCCAGCAGTTTAGTAGGGGGCGAGTTCGGTTCACCCCTCCACTTT. Residues: CASSLVGGEFGSPLHF.

The sample holds many counts of this clonotype. The chain carries TRBV12-3 or TRBV12-4 and TRBJ2-7; maybe TRBD1 (5 bases). The CDR3 runs 11 residues. Trimming took off 5 bases at V and 6 bases at J, with 8 bases between the two ends. CDR3 sequence (DNA): TGTGCCAGCAGTACAGGTTCCGAGCAGTACTTC. Amino acids: CASSTGSEQYF.

V gene TRBV10-3 combines with J gene TRBJ2-1; TRBD2 aligns across 8 bases. The trim removed 4 bases at V and 6 bases at J, leaving 14 bases unmatched. In germline, CDR1 is ENHRY, CDR2 SYGVKD. The CDR3 consists of 17 residues. DNA of the CDR3: TGTGCCATCAGTGCTTTTGGGCGCGGGACTAGGGCCAATGAGCAGTTCTTC. Residues: CAISAFGRGTRANEQFF.

This clonotype was found a few times. The chain has TRBV19 and TRBJ2-1; weak D call: TRBD2 (6 bases). The CDR3 is made up of 13 amino acids. From germline, CDR1 is LNHDA and CDR2 SQIVND (reference sequence). V dropped 3 bases and J dropped 4 bases, with 7 bases sitting between them. DNA for the CDR3: TGTGCCAGTAGTATCGGGAGTTACAATGAGCAGTTCTTC. As protein: CASSIGSYNEQFF.

V and J are TRBV2 and TRBJ1-2; D gene uncertain. This CDR3 is built from 17 residues. Trimming cost V 0 bases and J 0 bases, with 14 bases left between them. Germline V lookup: CDR1 SNHLY, CDR2 FYNNEI. The CDR3 is CASSEATAVTPNYGYTF. The CDR3 nucleotides are TGTGCCAGCAGTGAAGCCACTGCAGTCACCCCTAACTATGGCTACACCTTC.

V and J are TRBV7-6 and TRBJ2-7, with TRBD2 matching 12 bases. Looked up from germline, CDR1 is SGHVS and CDR2 is FNYEAQ. V lost 5 bases to trimming and J lost 4 bases; unmatched junction nucleotides: 12. The CDR3 loop spans 17 amino acids. The CDR3 here is CASSPRLAGDPRYEQYF. The CDR3 nucleotides read TGTGCCAGCAGCCCACGACTAGCGGGAGACCCAAGGTACGAGCAGTACTTC.

The chain links TRBV12-3 or TRBV12-4 to TRBJ2-5; 15 bases map to TRBD2. This CDR3 contains 18 residues. The V and J ends lost 4 bases and 4 bases, in that order; junction bases with no gene match: 10. The CDR3 region is CASSSSGLAGGRLETQYF. The CDR3 DNA reads as TGTGCCAGCAGTTCCTCCGGACTAGCGGGGGGGCGCTTAGAGACCCAGTACTTC.

This clonotype has more than one count but fewer than ten. The V and J genes are TRBV6-5 and TRBJ1-5; no reliable D call. Germline CDR1 and CDR2: MNHEY and SVGAGI. The CDR3 totals 13 residues. Trimming stripped 2 bases from V and 8 bases from J, with 10 bases between. DNA for the CDR3: TGTGCCAGCAGTTACGGGAGGAATGAGCCCCAGCATTTT. Its translation is CASSYGRNEPQHF.

This clonotype was detected once. The V and J genes are TRBV24-1 and TRBJ2-2; D might be TRBD2 (5 bases). Germline V gene sequence: CDR1 KGHDR, CDR2 SFDVKD. The CDR3 covers 12 residues. Trimming shortened V by 9 bases and J by 7 bases, and 11 bases separated the two germline ends. The CDR3 DNA reads as TGTGCCACCGGAGGAGATGTCGGGGAGCTGTTTTTT. This gives the protein CATGGDVGELFF.

The J gene is TRBJ2-1, the V gene TRBV7-6; 13 nucleotides align to TRBD2. Trimming cost V 5 bases and J 8 bases; bases outside gene matches: 9. From germline, CDR1 is SGHVS and CDR2 FNYEAQ. The CDR3 extends over 16 amino acids. The CDR3 sequence: CASSPGTSGALDEQFF. The CDR3 bases are TGTGCCAGCAGCCCTGGGACTAGCGGGGCCCTGGATGAGCAGTTCTTC.